The clone carrying this T cell receptor beta chain occurred many times. Its antigen remains unknown. The TCR beta cDNA libraries carried unique molecular identifiers. Starting from around 1 to 10 million T cells, the study yielded about 540,000 cDNA molecules. TCRdb ran MiXCR on the PCR reads and lists one entry per CDR3 protein. In the table there are more than 450,000 distinct CDR3 sequences, 30% to 40% of which are singletons. Germline values: CDR1 DFQATT, CDR2 SNEGSKA (reference sequence). Trimming left V 3 bases short and J 7 bases short, with 10 bases between. There are 12 residues in the CDR3. This sample is drawn from a study of post-analysis software for immune sequencing data. Study-level background: Both relapsing-remitting and secondary progressive multiple sclerosis featured among the disease courses, as did progressive-relapsing multiple sclerosis. Study-level results: F-measure co-clustering was strong for batch-matched samples. TRBV segments more frequent in patients than in controls numbered five and included TRBV5-6, TRBV5-1 and TRBV20-1. Normalized Chao1 diversity was significantly lower in multiple sclerosis patients than in controls.

This TCR was recovered from a girl aged 2 to 17 with multiple sclerosis. The sample taken for sequencing was blood. The chain is built from TRBV20-1 and TRBJ2-4; no definite D call. CDR3 bases: TGCAGTGCTAGTCCCCTCCCTAACATTCAGTACTTC. Translated: CSASPLPNIQYF.